The text below deals with one T cell receptor beta chain. What it binds is not known. Germline V gene sequence: CDR1 SEHNR, CDR2 FQNEAQ (reference sequence). This CDR3 contains 14 residues. V was shortened by 1 base and J by 4 bases, with 10 bases between the two germline ends. The record originates from a study of a mutant IDH1 vaccine in newly diagnosed glioma. Study at large: Patients arrived already treated with radiotherapy, temozolomide, or both, most having had both.

Libraries were prepared by immunoSEQ multiplex PCR; TCRdb keeps only in-frame clonotypes and omits some of them. The sample has about 36,000 clones, about 80% seen once; the top ten hold roughly 16%. Specified time point: week 11, during vaccination. In every dose of vaccine, 300 ug of mutant IDH1 20-mer peptide was given alongside topical imiquimod. Sequenced here: peripheral blood mononuclear cells (PBMCs), sampled from a glioma patient whose treatment included an IDH1 peptide vaccine. The receptor was isolated from a woman younger than 45 with glioma. Some clones in this sample may be carry-over from other donors' samples. The V call is TRBV7-9, the J call TRBJ1-1; a possible D gene is TRBD1 (5 bases). The CDR3 DNA follows: TGTGCCAGCAGCTTAGACGGGGCGAGCACTGAAGCTTTCTTT. Translating gives CASSLDGASTEAFF.